Each of the 24 T cell receptor beta chains below was sequenced from the same sample in a study of shared clonotypes between healthy human individuals. CD8 cells classed as naive were CD45RO-negative and positively selected for CCR7, excluding terminally differentiated effector memory CD45RA+ cells. The repertoire was sequenced with immunoSEQ multiplex PCR; TCRdb's copy has only in-frame clones and lacks some. The sample includes about 1,800,000 clones, about 95% of them seen just once. The sequencing input was naive CD8+ T cells sorted from blood. The receptor source for this set is a man aged 18 to 30 in good health.

The rearrangement uses TRBV25-1 and TRBJ2-7, with 10 positions matching TRBD1. Per germline, CDR1 MGHDK and CDR2 SYGVNS. V was pared by 1 base and J by 4 bases, with 4 bases of the junction left unmatched. The CDR3 is made up of 15 amino acids. CDR3 in amino acids: CASSESGTGAYEQYF. The CDR3 DNA reads as TGTGCCAGCAGTGAATCCGGGACAGGGGCTTACGAGCAGTACTTC.

Comments on this clone: The sample carries other DNA sequences with the same CDR3. The chain carries TRBV9 and TRBJ2-7; weak D call: TRBD2 (6 bases). Germline CDR1 and CDR2: SGDLS and YYNGEE. Trimming stripped 0 bases from V and 1 base from J, with 11 bases between. There are 15 residues in the CDR3. Here the CDR3 reads CASSVGGGLSYEQYF. The CDR3 nucleotides read TGTGCCAGCAGCGTAGGGGGAGGTTTGTCCTACGAGCAGTACTTC. Supplemented by reference TRBV9 and TRBJ2-7, the full variable domain reads DSGVTQTPKHLITATGQRVTLRCSPRSGDLSVYWYQQSLDQGLQFLIQYYNGEERAKGNILERFSAQQFPDLHSELNLSSLELGDSALYFCASSVGGGLSYEQYFGPGTRLTVT.

This clone was detected only once. Other DNA sequences from this sample encode an identical CDR3 as well. The rearrangement uses TRBV6-5 and TRBJ2-7; maybe TRBD2 (6 bases). Germline CDR1 MNHEY, CDR2 SVGAGI. The CDR3 spans 11 residues. The ends were cut back, 6 bases at V and 6 bases at J, with 9 bases in the middle. Written as DNA, the CDR3 is TGTGCCAGCAGCACCGGGGGCGAGCAGTACTTC. Translation: CASSTGGEQYF.

The rearrangement uses TRBV27 and TRBJ1-6; 9 bases agree with TRBD1. The length of the CDR3 is 15 residues. With 2 bases clipped from V and 8 bases from J, the junction kept 4 bases outside the gene matches. Per germline, CDR1 MNHEY and CDR2 SMNVEV (reference sequence). The CDR3 nucleotides are TGTGCCAGCAGTTTAATACAGGGGGCCTATTCACCCCTCCACTTT. As protein: CASSLIQGAYSPLHF.

This clone showed up just once. This rearrangement joins TRBV2 to TRBJ1-1; TRBD1 matches at 7 bases. The CDR3 is 16 amino acids. Germline V gene lookup returns CDR1 SNHLY and CDR2 FYNNEI. The junction had 10 bases not matched to a gene; V was cut back by 6 bases and J by 0 bases. CDR3 DNA sequence: TGTGCCAGCAGCGGGGGGACAGTCACTTTGAACACTGAAGCTTTCTTT. Amino acids: CASSGGTVTLNTEAFF.

Here the CDR3 reads CSVDRAGDYNEQFF. The DNA for the CDR3 is TGCAGCGTAGATAGAGCGGGGGACTACAATGAGCAGTTCTTC. The chain recombines TRBV29-1 with TRBJ2-1; 8 bases align to TRBD2. Germline CDR1 reads SQVTM; CDR2 reads ANQGSEA. This CDR3 region has 14 residues. After removal of 6 bases from V and 3 bases from J, the junction contained 7 bases not matched to a gene.

On this clone itself: Other nucleotide sequences from this sample produce the same CDR3. The chain is built from TRBV6-5 and TRBJ2-7, with unresolved D. In germline, CDR1 is MNHEY, CDR2 SVGAGI. The CDR3 spans 14 residues. Trimming left V 2 bases short and J 2 bases short, with 10 bases between. The CDR3 protein is CASSYGGEAYEQYF. CDR3 DNA sequence: TGTGCCAGCAGTTACGGCGGAGAGGCCTACGAGCAGTACTTC.

Here the CDR3 DNA reads TGTGCCAGCACTTCGGGACATGTTGGAAACACCATATATTTT. As protein: CASTSGHVGNTIYF. V gene TRBV6-5 combines with J gene TRBJ1-3; tentatively, D is TRBD1 (6 bases). CDR1 and CDR2 (germline): MNHEY, SVGAGI. The V and J ends lost 7 bases and 3 bases respectively, with 13 bases between them. The CDR3 totals 14 residues.

The chain carries TRBV7-9 and TRBJ1-2; TRBD1 matches 11 bases. After removal of 0 bases from V and 6 bases from J, the junction contained 6 bases not matched to a gene. Germline CDR1 is SEHNR and CDR2 is FQNEAQ (reference sequence). This CDR3 spans 16 amino acids. CDR3 in amino acids: CASSLAKDRGLHGYTF. In DNA form, the CDR3 reads TGTGCCAGCAGCTTAGCGAAGGACAGGGGGCTTCATGGCTACACCTTC. Full variable domain (outside the CDR3, taken from reference TRBV7-9 and TRBJ1-2): DTGVSQNPRHKITKRGQNVTFRCDPISEHNRLYWYRQTLGQGPEFLTYFQNEAQLEKSRLLSDRFSAERPKGSFSTLEIQRTEQGDSAMYLCASSLAKDRGLHGYTFGSGTRLTVV.

The V and J genes are TRBV28 and TRBJ1-2, with D uncertain. The CDR3 consists of 12 residues. V lost 10 bases and J 4 bases, leaving 13 bases between the germline ends. The germline CDR1 and CDR2 sequences are MDHEN and SYDVKM. The CDR3 reads CAISEPGYGYTF. The DNA of the CDR3 is TGTGCCATCTCAGAACCGGGCTATGGCTACACCTTC.

The chain links TRBV7-9 to TRBJ2-7; 8 bases agree with TRBD1. Germline V gene sequence: CDR1 SEHNR, CDR2 FQNEAQ (reference sequence). The CDR3 is 13 amino acids. V gave up 6 bases and J gave up 7 bases; unmatched junction bases: 8. This CDR3 is CASRETGGREQYF. In nucleotides, the CDR3 is TGTGCCAGCAGGGAAACAGGGGGAAGGGAGCAGTACTTC.

This chain uses TRBV7-9 with TRBJ2-2; 9 nucleotides align to TRBD1. CDR1 is SEHNR and CDR2 is FQNEAQ in the germline V gene (reference sequence). The CDR3 runs to 17 residues. J was trimmed by 1 base and V by 4 bases; bases with no gene match: 7. CDR3 loop: CASSSPHRGLNTGELFF. The CDR3 region has the DNA TGTGCCAGCAGCTCTCCACACAGGGGGCTGAACACCGGGGAGCTGTTTTTT.

The V gene is TRBV7-3, the J gene TRBJ2-3; 7 positions agree with TRBD2. The V gene end was trimmed by 5 bases and the J gene end by 2 bases; junction bases not matched to a gene: 13. This CDR3 has 17 residues. The germline V gene encodes CDR1 SGHTA and CDR2 FQGTGA. The CDR3, as DNA: TGTGCCAGCAGCCCCGGAGTTAGTGGGGGGGACACAGATACGCAGTATTTT. It translates to CASSPGVSGGDTDTQYF.

The chain carries TRBV5-1 and TRBJ2-7, with D perhaps given as TRBD1 or TRBD2 (6 bases each). The CDR3 is made up of 15 amino acids. The germline V gene encodes CDR1 SGHRS and CDR2 YFSETQ. Trimming shortened V by 0 bases and J by 2 bases, and 12 bases separated the two germline ends. Here the CDR3 reads CASSLDGGLPYEQYF. The CDR3 nucleotides are TGCGCCAGCAGCTTGGACGGGGGCCTCCCCTACGAGCAGTACTTC.

The chain recombines TRBV2 with TRBJ2-7; no clear D gene. CDR3 length equals 12 residues. CDR1 and CDR2 from the germline V gene are SNHLY and FYNNEI. Trimming took off 8 bases at V and 1 base at J, with 9 bases between the two ends. Here the CDR3 reads CASDTDSYEQYF. The CDR3 DNA follows: TGTGCCAGCGATACAGATTCCTACGAGCAGTACTTC.

This clone has a single count. The J gene is TRBJ2-1, the V gene TRBV4-3, with 10 bases matching TRBD2. V lost 0 bases to trimming and J lost 8 bases; unmatched junction nucleotides: 7. The germline gives CDR1 LGHNA, CDR2 YSLEER. This CDR3 has 16 amino acids. CDR3 sequence: CASSQDPSGSIYEQFF. The CDR3 coding sequence is TGCGCCAGCAGCCAAGACCCTAGCGGGAGCATCTATGAGCAGTTCTTC.

The chain employs TRBV19 and TRBJ1-2; perhaps TRBD1 as D (6 bases). The germline gives CDR1 LNHDA, CDR2 SQIVND (reference sequence). Trimming removed 7 bases at V and 6 bases at J, with 12 bases between. This CDR3 is built from 12 residues. The CDR3 DNA reads TGTGCCAGTAAACAGGGAAGTCATGGCTACACCTTC. Encoded protein: CASKQGSHGYTF.

As concerns this clone: Other DNA sequences in the same sample also yield this CDR3. This chain uses TRBV4-1 with TRBJ2-7; D remains unclear. V lost 0 bases to trimming and J lost 4 bases, with 10 bases between them. Germline-derived CDR1 and CDR2 are MGHRA and YSYEKL. The CDR3 sequence is 14 residues long. CDR3 bases: TGCGCCAGCAGCCAAGATCTAGAGACATACGAGCAGTACTTC. Amino acids: CASSQDLETYEQYF.

Note on this clone: A much larger clone differs by one base, so this may be a read error. The chain recombines TRBV13 with TRBJ2-7; the D is unclear. Germline CDR1 is PRHDT and CDR2 is FYEKMQ (reference sequence). The CDR3 runs 11 residues. V gave up 4 bases and J gave up 5 bases, with 6 bases separating them. As DNA, the CDR3 is TGTGCCAGCAGCTACTCGAACGAGCAGTACTTC. Translating gives CASSYSNEQYF.

The table lists this clone with a count of one. The rearrangement links TRBV30 to TRBJ2-7, with a weak D call TRBD2 (5 bases). Germline CDR1 reads GTSNPN; CDR2 reads SVGIG (reference sequence). CDR3 size: 12 residues. Deletions cut 8 bases from V and 0 bases from J, with 11 bases between. The CDR3 nucleotides read TGTGCCGCCGACGGGGACTCCTACGAGCAGTACTTC. As protein: CAADGDSYEQYF.

The J gene is TRBJ2-3, the V gene TRBV9; D is possibly TRBD2 (6 bases). CDR3 size: 14 residues. V dropped 2 bases and J dropped 2 bases, with 9 bases sitting between them. Germline CDR1 and CDR2: SGDLS and YYNGEE. The CDR3 loop is CASSVWGVTDTQYF. Here the CDR3 DNA reads TGTGCCAGCAGCGTTTGGGGGGTCACAGATACGCAGTATTTT.

The CDR3 is CASSADSNQPQHF. CDR3 bases: TGTGCCAGCAGCGCGGACAGCAATCAGCCCCAGCATTTT. This chain joins TRBV7-3 and TRBJ1-5, with D uncertain. The germline V gene encodes CDR1 SGHTA and CDR2 FQGTGA. The CDR3 consists of 13 residues. V shed 5 bases and J shed 1 base, with 6 bases lying between them. The variable domain in full, with the rest retrieved from reference TRBV7-3 and TRBJ1-5, is GAGVSQTPSNKVTEKGKYVELRCDPISGHTALYWYRQSLGQGPEFLIYFQGTGAADDSGLPNDRFFAVRPEGSVSTLKIQRTERGDSAVYLCASSADSNQPQHFGDGTRLSIL.

This chain connects TRBV5-4 to TRBJ2-1; 10 bases align to TRBD2. Germline values: CDR1 SGHNT, CDR2 YYREEE (reference sequence). The CDR3 has 16 amino acids. V shed 5 bases and J 5 bases; nucleotides not matched to a gene: 10. The CDR3 bases are TGTGCCAGCAGTTTGAGTCTAGCGGGAGAGGACAATGAGCAGTTCTTC. As protein: CASSLSLAGEDNEQFF.

Turning to this clone: One end of the junction does not line up with germline, which may come from a read error. The chain recombines TRBV2 with TRBJ1-6, with 8 bases fitting TRBD1. The CDR3 has 10 amino acids. CDR1 is SNHLY, CDR2 FYNNEI, per germline. The CDR3 loop reads CASIRQGKDF. CDR3 nucleotides: TGTGCCAGCATAAGACAGGGGAAGGACTTT.